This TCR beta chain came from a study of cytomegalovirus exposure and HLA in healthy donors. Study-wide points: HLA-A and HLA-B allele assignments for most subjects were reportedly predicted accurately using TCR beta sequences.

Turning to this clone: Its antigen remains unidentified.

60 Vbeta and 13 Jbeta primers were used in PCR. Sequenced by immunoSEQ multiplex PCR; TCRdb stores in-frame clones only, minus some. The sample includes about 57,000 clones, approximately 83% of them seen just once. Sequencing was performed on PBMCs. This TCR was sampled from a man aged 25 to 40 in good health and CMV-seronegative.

CDR3 bases: TGTGCCATCAGTAAGAGTGGGGCAGTCAATCAGCCCCAGCATTTT. Its translation is CAISKSGAVNQPQHF. The J gene is TRBJ1-5, the V gene TRBV10-3, with D tentatively TRBD1 (5 bases). Trimming cost V 5 bases and J 3 bases, with 14 bases left between them. This CDR3 has 15 amino acids. The germline V gene has CDR1 ENHRY and CDR2 SYGVKD.